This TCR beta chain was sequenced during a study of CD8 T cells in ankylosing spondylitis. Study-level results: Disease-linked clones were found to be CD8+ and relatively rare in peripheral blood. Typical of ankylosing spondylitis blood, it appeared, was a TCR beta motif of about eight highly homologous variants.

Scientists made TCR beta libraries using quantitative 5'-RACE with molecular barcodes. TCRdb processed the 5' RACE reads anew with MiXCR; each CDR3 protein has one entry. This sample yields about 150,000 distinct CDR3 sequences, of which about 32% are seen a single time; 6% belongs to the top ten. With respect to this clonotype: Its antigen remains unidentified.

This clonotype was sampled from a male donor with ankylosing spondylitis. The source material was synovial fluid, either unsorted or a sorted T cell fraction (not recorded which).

The chain's CDR3 is CASSQDMRDPRETQYF. CDR3 in DNA: TGTGCCAGCAGCCAAGATATGAGGGACCCAAGGGAGACCCAGTACTTC. The chain combines TRBV3-1 with TRBJ2-5; D is tentatively TRBD1 or TRBD2 (5 bases each). Trimming pared 0 bases from V and 5 bases from J, leaving 16 bases between. This CDR3 is 16 amino acids long. Germline V gene lookup returns CDR1 LGHDT and CDR2 YNNKEL (reference sequence).